The rows below give T cell receptor beta chains drawn from one sample of a study of T cell responses to AZD1222 COVID-19 vaccine. TCRdb's table, derived via immunoSEQ multiplex PCR, lists solely in-frame clones and lacks some. The sample holds 250,000 to 300,000 clones; approximately 94% are singletons and the top ten take 0.55%. Here the sequenced sample was peripheral blood, taken 28 days after the second AZD1222 dose. Receptors were obtained from an adult who received the AZD1222 COVID-19 vaccine. Each CDR3 is given with its conserved first and last residue. D genes are given only for firm matches. Where a row states a size, it is once, few, many or the class of an expanded clone; other rows omit it.

V: TRBV5-4; D: TRBD2; J: TRBJ2-1; size: NA; DNA: TGTGCCAGCAGCCCGGCCCCAGCGGGAAATAATGAGCAGTTCTTC; CDR3: CASSPAPAGNNEQFF
V: TRBV29-1; D: NA; J: TRBJ2-1; size: NA; DNA: TGCAGCGCCCCTGGAGCGGGTTACAATGAGCAGTTCTTC; CDR3: CSAPGAGYNEQFF
V: TRBV14; D: NA; J: TRBJ1-2; size: NA; DNA: TGTGCCAGCAGCCAGGACCTATTTGGCTACACCTTC; CDR3: CASSQDLFGYTF
V: TRBV27; D: NA; J: TRBJ1-3; size: NA; DNA: TGTGCCAGCACCCCGGGGAACTCGGGAGGAAACACCATATATTTT; CDR3: CASTPGNSGGNTIYF
V: TRBV11-1; D: NA; J: TRBJ2-5; size: NA; DNA: TGTGCCAGCAGCTTAGCGGGAGGCAGCAGGAAGACCCAGTACTTC; CDR3: CASSLAGGSRKTQYF
V: TRBV27; D: NA; J: TRBJ2-7; size: NA; DNA: TGTGCCGGCTCTACAACCTACGAGCAGTACTTC; CDR3: CAGSTTYEQYF
V: TRBV6-5; D: NA; J: TRBJ1-3; size: NA; DNA: TGTGCCAGCAGGGGCTCTGGAAACACCATATATTTT; CDR3: CASRGSGNTIYF
V: TRBV6-5; D: NA; J: TRBJ2-1; size: NA; DNA: NA; CDR3: CASSSSTSRNEQFF
V: TRBV7-9; D: NA; J: TRBJ1-1; size: NA; DNA: TGTGCCAGCAGTGTGGACACTGAAGCTTTCTTT; CDR3: CASSVDTEAFF
V: TRBV19; D: NA; J: TRBJ1-5; size: NA; DNA: TGTGCCAGTAGTTTAGGGGCAGGTAGCAATCAGCCCCAGCATTTT; CDR3: CASSLGAGSNQPQHF
V: TRBV6-5; D: TRBD1; J: TRBJ2-3; size: NA; DNA: TGTGCCAGCAGTTACGGGACAGGGGCCACAGATACGCAGTATTTT; CDR3: CASSYGTGATDTQYF
V: TRBV19; D: NA; J: TRBJ2-4; size: NA; DNA: TGTGCCAGTAGTATAGATCCGGGGGGCAGTCTAAACATTCAGTACTTC; CDR3: CASSIDPGGSLNIQYF
V: TRBV5-6; D: TRBD1; J: TRBJ1-2; size: NA; DNA: TGTGCCAGCAGTACCGACAGGGTGAATGGCTACACCTTC; CDR3: CASSTDRVNGYTF
V: TRBV4-2; D: TRBD1; J: TRBJ1-2; size: NA; DNA: TGTGCCAGCAGCCAAGGGGTCAGCGGTACAGGGGCCCACTATGGCTACACCTTC; CDR3: CASSQGVSGTGAHYGYTF
V: TRBV25-1; D: NA; J: TRBJ2-7; size: NA; DNA: TGTGCCAGCAGTCATTACGAGCAGTACTTC; CDR3: CASSHYEQYF
V: TRBV5-6; D: NA; J: TRBJ2-1; size: NA; DNA: TGTGCCAGCAGCTTGCCGGTGGTACATGAGCAGTTCTTC; CDR3: CASSLPVVHEQFF
V: TRBV4-3; D: NA; J: TRBJ1-2; size: NA; DNA: TGCGCCAGCAGCCAACGACGGACGGTCTATGGCTACACCTTC; CDR3: CASSQRRTVYGYTF
V: TRBV5-1; D: NA; J: TRBJ2-5; size: NA; DNA: TGCGCCAGCAGCTTGGGGGCAGAAGAGACCCAGTACTTC; CDR3: CASSLGAEETQYF
V: TRBV28; D: TRBD2; J: TRBJ2-1; size: NA; DNA: TGTGCCAGCAGTTTAGGGGGACTAGCATCCCTTAGTGAGCAGTTCTTC; CDR3: CASSLGGLASLSEQFF
V: TRBV7-9; D: NA; J: TRBJ2-1; size: NA; DNA: TGTGCCAGCTTCGGGGGCCTAGAGCAGTTCTTC; CDR3: CASFGGLEQFF
V: TRBV2; D: NA; J: TRBJ1-6; size: NA; DNA: TGTGCCAGCAGTGGGGAGTCAGGAGGTGTGACCCTCCACTTT; CDR3: CASSGESGGVTLHF
V: TRBV25-1; D: NA; J: TRBJ1-4; size: NA; DNA: TGTGCCAGCAGAGGATCCATGGAGGAAAAACTGTTTTTT; CDR3: CASRGSMEEKLFF
V: TRBV6-5; D: TRBD2; J: TRBJ2-1; size: NA; DNA: TGTGCCAGCAGACGGCGGGTAGCGGGGCTCAATGAGCAGTTCTTC; CDR3: CASRRRVAGLNEQFF
V: TRBV3-1/TRBV3-2; D: NA; J: TRBJ1-5; size: NA; DNA: TGTGCCAGCAGCTCCAGGGCCTCCAATCAGCCCCAGCATTTT; CDR3: CASSSRASNQPQHF
V: TRBV6-5; D: NA; J: TRBJ1-1; size: NA; DNA: TGTGCCAGCAGTTACTCGATGTGGACTGAAGCTTTCTTT; CDR3: CASSYSMWTEAFF
V: TRBV28; D: TRBD2; J: TRBJ2-1; size: once; DNA: TGTGCCAGCAGTATTCCCGGGACTAGGGGACCCTGGGAGTTCTTC; CDR3: CASSIPGTRGPWEFF
V: TRBV11-1; D: NA; J: TRBJ1-1; size: NA; DNA: TGTGCCAGCAGCGTCGGGCAGGTTGAGGCTTTCTTT; CDR3: CASSVGQVEAFF
V: TRBV5-5; D: NA; J: TRBJ2-7; size: NA; DNA: TGTGCCAGCAGCTTGGAGGGGGAAGGGAACGAGCAGTACTTC; CDR3: CASSLEGEGNEQYF
V: TRBV6-2/TRBV6-3; D: NA; J: TRBJ2-1; size: NA; DNA: TGTGCCAGCAGTCCCTTGGCAGGCGGGCTGTTCTTC; CDR3: CASSPLAGGLFF
V: TRBV5-4; D: NA; J: TRBJ2-7; size: NA; DNA: TGTGCCAGCAGCGAGGTGGCCCATCCCCCCTACGAGCAGTACTTC; CDR3: CASSEVAHPPYEQYF
V: TRBV6-2/TRBV6-3; D: NA; J: TRBJ1-6; size: once; DNA: TGTGCCAGCAGTTACGGGGGACTCATAAATTCACCCCTCCACTTT; CDR3: CASSYGGLINSPLHF